This T cell receptor beta chain was sequenced during a study of blood T cell repertoires in COVID-19. Study overall: Sources were T cells, B-cell-depleted T cells, or PBMCs; the material itself was cDNA or gDNA.

Authors' data handling: Reference gene primer amplification in the assay estimated nucleated cell counts. Profiling relied on immunoSEQ multiplex PCR, and the TCRdb table lists in-frame clones only, not all of them. V and J calls plus clone size are reproduced from that table; the DNA served to infer D and trimming. The data hold hundreds of thousands of clones, with nearly 90% observed a single time. This TCR was recovered from a woman in her late teens or twenties who had recovered from COVID-19. What was sequenced was peripheral blood.

The CDR3 bases are TGCGCCAGCGGTTACAGGGAGAACACTGAAGCTTTCTTT. The encoded protein is CASGYRENTEAFF. The chain uses TRBV10-2 and TRBJ1-1; D perhaps matches TRBD1 (6 bases). V was shortened by 8 bases and J by 1 base, with 11 bases between the two germline ends. The CDR3 is made up of 13 amino acids. Per the germline V gene, CDR1 is WSHSY and CDR2 is SAAADI.